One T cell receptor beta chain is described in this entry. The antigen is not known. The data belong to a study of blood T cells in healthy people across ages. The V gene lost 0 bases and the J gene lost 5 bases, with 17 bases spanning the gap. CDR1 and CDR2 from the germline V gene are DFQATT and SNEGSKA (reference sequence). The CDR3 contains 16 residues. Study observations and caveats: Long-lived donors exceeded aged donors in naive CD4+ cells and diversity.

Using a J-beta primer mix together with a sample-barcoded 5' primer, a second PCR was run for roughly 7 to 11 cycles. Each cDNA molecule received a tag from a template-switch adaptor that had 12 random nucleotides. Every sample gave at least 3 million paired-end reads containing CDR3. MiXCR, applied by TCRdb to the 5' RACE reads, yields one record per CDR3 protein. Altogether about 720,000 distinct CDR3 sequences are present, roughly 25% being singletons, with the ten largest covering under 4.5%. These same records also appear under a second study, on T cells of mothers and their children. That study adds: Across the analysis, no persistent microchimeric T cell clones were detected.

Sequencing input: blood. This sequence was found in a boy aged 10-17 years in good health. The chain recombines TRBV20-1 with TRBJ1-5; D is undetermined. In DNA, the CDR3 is TGCAGTGCTAGAGATCCCGGGCGCAGTACCCATCAGCCCCAGCATTTT. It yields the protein CSARDPGRSTHQPQHF.